This entry features one T cell receptor (beta chain) sequence. Time point denoted: pre-sensitization, week 0. Documented treatment: therapeutic diphenylcyclopropenone sensitization with weekly scalp DPC. The data stem from a study of human T cells and chemical hapten exposure. It was the library that attached unique molecular identifiers to individual cDNA molecules. TCRdb used MiXCR to reprocess the RACE reads, holding one entry per CDR3 protein. Among approximately 260,000 distinct CDR3 sequences listed, around 7.3% were seen once. The germline V gene has CDR1 DFQATT and CDR2 SNEGSKA (reference sequence). The CDR3 is made up of 15 amino acids. V shed 0 bases and J shed 1 base, with 12 bases lying between them.

The V and J genes are TRBV20-1 and TRBJ2-5; D not certain. The sample here was whole blood, taken in connection with sensitization to the hapten diphenylcyclopropenone (DPC). This clonotype originated in a man between 18 and 35 years old with alopecia areata. Some clones in this sample may be carry-over from other donors' samples. CDR3 DNA sequence: TGCAGTGCTAGAGATGGTTTCGACATCCAAGAGACCCAGTACTTC. As protein: CSARDGFDIQETQYF.